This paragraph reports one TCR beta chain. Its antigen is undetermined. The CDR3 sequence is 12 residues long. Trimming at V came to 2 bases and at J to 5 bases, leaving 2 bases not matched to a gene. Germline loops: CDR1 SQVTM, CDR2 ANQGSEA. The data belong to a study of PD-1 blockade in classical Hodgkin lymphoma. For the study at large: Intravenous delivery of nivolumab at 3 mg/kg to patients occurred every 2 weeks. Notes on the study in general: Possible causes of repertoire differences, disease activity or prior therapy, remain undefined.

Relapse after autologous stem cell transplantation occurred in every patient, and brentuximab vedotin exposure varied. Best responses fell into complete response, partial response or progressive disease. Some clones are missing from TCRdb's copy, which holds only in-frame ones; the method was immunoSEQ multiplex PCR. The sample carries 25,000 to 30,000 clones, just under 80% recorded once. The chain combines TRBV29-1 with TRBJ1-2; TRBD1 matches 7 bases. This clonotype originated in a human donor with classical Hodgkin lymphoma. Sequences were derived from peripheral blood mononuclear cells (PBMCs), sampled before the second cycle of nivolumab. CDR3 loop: CSVEKTGYGYTF. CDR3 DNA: TGCAGCGTTGAAAAGACAGGGTATGGCTACACCTTC.